This TCR beta chain derives from a study of blood T cell repertoires in COVID-19. Across the study: Material from acute and convalescent COVID-19 was sourced from the United States, Italy and Spain. PBMCs, B-cell-depleted T cells, or T cells were the source of the cDNA or gDNA that made up the material.

Authors' methods: Reference gene primer amplification yielded estimated nucleated cell counts. TCRdb's copy holds only in-frame clones and misses some; the assay was immunoSEQ multiplex PCR. That table is the source of V, J and clone size, and D and trimming were worked out from the DNA. The table lists over 110,000 clones, 80% to 90% of them singletons. This CDR3 has 18 amino acids. Per the germline V gene, CDR1 is MDHEN and CDR2 is SYDVKM. V dropped 3 bases and J dropped 3; count of bases not matched to a gene: 14. The V and J genes are TRBV28 and TRBJ1-5; TRBD1 matches at 7 bases. The source of this sequence is a woman aged 45-60 years with acute or convalescent COVID-19. Sequenced sample: peripheral blood. Written as DNA, the CDR3 is TGTGCCAGCAGTTTCAGTCCGTTGAGACAGGGAAACAATCAGCCCCAGCATTTT. This sequence encodes CASSFSPLRQGNNQPQHF.